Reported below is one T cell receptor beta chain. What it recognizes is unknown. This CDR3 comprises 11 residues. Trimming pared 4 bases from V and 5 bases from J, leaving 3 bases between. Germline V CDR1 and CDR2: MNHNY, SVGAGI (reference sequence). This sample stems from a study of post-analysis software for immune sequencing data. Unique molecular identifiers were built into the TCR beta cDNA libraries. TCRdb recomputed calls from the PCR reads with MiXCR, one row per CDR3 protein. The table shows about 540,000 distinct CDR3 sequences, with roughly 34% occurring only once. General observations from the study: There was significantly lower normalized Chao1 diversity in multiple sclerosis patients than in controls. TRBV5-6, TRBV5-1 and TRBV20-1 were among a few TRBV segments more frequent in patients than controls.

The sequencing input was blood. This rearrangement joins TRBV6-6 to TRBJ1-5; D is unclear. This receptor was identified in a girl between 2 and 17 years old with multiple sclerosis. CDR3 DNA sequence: TGTGCCAGCAGTTGCGATCAGCCCCAGCATTTT. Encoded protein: CASSCDQPQHF.